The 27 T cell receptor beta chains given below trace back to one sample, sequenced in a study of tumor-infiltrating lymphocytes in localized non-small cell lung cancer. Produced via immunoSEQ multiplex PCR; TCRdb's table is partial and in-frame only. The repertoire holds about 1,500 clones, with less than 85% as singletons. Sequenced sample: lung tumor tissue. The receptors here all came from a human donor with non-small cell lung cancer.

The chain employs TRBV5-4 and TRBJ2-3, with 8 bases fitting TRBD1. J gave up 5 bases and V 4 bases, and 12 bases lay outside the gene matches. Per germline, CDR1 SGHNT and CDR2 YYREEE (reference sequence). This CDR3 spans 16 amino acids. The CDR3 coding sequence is TGTGCCAGCAGCACCCCTAAAGCCAGGGGGCAAGATACGCAGTATTTT. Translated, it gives CASSTPKARGQDTQYF.

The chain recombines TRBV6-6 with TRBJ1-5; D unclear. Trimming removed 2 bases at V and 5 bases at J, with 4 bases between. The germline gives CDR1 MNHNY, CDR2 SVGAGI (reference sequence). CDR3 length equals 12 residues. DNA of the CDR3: TGTGCCAGCAGTTACGCGGATCAGCCCCAGCATTTT. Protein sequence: CASSYADQPQHF.

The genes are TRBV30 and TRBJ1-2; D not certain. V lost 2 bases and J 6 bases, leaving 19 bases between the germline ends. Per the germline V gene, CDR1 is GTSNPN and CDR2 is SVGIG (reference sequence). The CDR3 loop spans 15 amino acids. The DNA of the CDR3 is TGTGCCTGGAGTCCGAGCCGGCTGACCTGGAATGGCTACACCTTC. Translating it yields CAWSPSRLTWNGYTF. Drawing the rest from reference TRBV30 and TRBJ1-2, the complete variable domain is SQTIHQWPATLVQPVGSPLSLECTVEGTSNPNLYWYRQAAGRGLQLLFYSVGIGQISSEVPQNLSASRPQDRQFILSSKKLLLSDSGFYLCAWSPSRLTWNGYTFGSGTRLTVV.

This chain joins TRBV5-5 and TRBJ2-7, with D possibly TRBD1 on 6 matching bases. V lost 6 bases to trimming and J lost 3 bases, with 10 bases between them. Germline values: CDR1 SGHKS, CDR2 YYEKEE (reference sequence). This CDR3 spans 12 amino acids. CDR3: CASNIQGYEQYF. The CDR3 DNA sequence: TGTGCCAGCAACATACAGGGCTACGAGCAGTACTTC.

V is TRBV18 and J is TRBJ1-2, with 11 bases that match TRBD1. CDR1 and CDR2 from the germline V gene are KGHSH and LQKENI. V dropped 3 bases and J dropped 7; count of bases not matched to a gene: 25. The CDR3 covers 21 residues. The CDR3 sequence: CASSPEVHSAGQGELTSGYTF. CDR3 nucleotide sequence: TGTGCCAGCTCACCGGAAGTTCACTCGGCGGGACAGGGGGAGTTAACGAGTGGCTACACCTTC. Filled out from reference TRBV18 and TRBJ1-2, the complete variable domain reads NAGVMQNPRHLVRRRGQEARLRCSPMKGHSHVYWYRQLPEEGLKFMVYLQKENIIDESGMPKERFSAEFPKEGPSILRIQQVVRGDSAAYFCASSPEVHSAGQGELTSGYTFGSGTRLTVV.

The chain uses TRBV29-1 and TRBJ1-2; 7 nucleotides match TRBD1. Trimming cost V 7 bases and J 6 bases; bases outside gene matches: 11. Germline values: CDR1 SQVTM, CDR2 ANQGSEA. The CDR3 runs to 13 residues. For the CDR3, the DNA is TGCAGCGCATTACGGGACAGCACGGATGGCTACACCTTC. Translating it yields CSALRDSTDGYTF.

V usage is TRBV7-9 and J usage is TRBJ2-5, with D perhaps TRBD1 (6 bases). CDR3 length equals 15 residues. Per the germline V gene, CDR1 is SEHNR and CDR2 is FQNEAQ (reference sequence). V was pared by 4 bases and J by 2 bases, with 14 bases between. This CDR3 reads CASSSVTGQQETQYF. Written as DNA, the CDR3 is TGTGCCAGCAGCTCCGTTACGGGACAACAAGAGACCCAGTACTTC.

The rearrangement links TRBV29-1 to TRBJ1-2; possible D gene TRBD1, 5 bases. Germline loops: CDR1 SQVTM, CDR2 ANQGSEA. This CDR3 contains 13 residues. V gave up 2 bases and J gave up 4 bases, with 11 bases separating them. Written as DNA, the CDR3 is TGCAGCGTTGAACAAGGGGCGGGCTATGGCTACACCTTC. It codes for CSVEQGAGYGYTF.

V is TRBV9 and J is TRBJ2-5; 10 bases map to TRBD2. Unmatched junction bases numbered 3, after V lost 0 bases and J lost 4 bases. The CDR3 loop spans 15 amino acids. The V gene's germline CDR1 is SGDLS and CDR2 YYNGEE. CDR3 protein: CASSVAAGGAETQYF. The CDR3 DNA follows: TGTGCCAGCAGCGTAGCAGCGGGGGGGGCAGAGACCCAGTACTTC.

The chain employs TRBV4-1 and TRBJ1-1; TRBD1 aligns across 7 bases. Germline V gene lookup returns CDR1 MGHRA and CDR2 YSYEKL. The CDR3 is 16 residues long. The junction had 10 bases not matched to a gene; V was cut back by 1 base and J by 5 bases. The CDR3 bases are TGCGCCAGCAGCCAAGTAGCGCAGGGGGGGTTGACTGAAGCTTTCTTT. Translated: CASSQVAQGGLTEAFF.

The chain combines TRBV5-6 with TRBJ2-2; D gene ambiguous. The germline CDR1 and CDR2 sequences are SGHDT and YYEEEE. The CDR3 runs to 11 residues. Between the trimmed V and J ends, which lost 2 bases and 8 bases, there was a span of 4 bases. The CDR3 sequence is CASSFVGELFF. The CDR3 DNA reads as TGTGCCAGCAGCTTCGTGGGGGAGCTGTTTTTT.

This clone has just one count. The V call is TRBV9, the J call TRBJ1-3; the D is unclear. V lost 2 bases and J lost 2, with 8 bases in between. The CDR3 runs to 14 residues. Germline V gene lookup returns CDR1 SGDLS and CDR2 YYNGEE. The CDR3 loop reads CASSVSHPGNTIYF. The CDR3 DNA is TGTGCCAGCAGCGTGAGTCATCCTGGAAACACCATATATTTT.

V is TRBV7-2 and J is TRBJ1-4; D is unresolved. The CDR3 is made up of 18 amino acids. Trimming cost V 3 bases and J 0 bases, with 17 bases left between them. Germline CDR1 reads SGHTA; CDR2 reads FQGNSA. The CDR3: CASSFGYPYIATNEKLFF. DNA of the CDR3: TGTGCCAGCAGCTTTGGGTACCCCTACATTGCAACTAATGAAAAACTGTTTTTT.

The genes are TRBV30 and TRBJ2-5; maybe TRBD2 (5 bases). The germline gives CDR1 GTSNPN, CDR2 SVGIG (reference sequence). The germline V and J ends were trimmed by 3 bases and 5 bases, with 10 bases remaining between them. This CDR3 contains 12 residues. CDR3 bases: TGTGCCTGGAGCGGGATTCACGAGACCCAGTACTTC. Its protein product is CAWSGIHETQYF.

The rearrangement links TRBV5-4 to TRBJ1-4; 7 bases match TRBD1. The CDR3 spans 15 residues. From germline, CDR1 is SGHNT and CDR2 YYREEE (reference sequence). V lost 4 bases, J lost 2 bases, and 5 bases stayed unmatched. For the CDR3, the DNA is TGTGCCAGCAGCCTGGGACAGCCTACTAATGAAAAACTGTTTTTT. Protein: CASSLGQPTNEKLFF. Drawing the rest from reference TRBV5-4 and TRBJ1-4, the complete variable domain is ETGVTQSPTHLIKTRGQQVTLRCSSQSGHNTVSWYQQALGQGPQFIFQYYREEENGRGNFPPRFSGLQFPNYSSELNVNALELDDSALYLCASSLGQPTNEKLFFGSGTQLSVL.

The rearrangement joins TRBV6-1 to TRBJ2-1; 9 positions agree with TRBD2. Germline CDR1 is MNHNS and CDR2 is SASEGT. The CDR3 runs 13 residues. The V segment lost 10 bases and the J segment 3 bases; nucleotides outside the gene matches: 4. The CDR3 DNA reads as TGTGCCACCGAGACTAGCGGCTACAATGAGCAGTTCTTC. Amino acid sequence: CATETSGYNEQFF.

CDR3 residues: CAWSRETDTQYF. The CDR3 DNA follows: TGTGCCTGGAGCCGGGAGACAGATACGCAGTATTTT. The genes are TRBV30 and TRBJ2-3; a possible D gene is TRBD2 (6 bases). The CDR3 runs to 12 residues. Germline V gene sequence: CDR1 GTSNPN, CDR2 SVGIG (reference sequence). Trimming removed 3 bases from V and 3 bases from J, with 7 bases in between. The whole variable domain, remainder taken from reference TRBV30 and TRBJ2-3, is SQTIHQWPATLVQPVGSPLSLECTVEGTSNPNLYWYRQAAGRGLQLLFYSVGIGQISSEVPQNLSASRPQDRQFILSSKKLLLSDSGFYLCAWSRETDTQYFGPGTRLTVL.

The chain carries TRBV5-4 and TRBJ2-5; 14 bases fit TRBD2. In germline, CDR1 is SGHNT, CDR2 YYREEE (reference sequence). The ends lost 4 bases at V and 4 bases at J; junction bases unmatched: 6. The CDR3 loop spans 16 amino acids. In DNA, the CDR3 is TGTGCCAGCAGCCTACCCGGACTAGCGGGGGGAGAGACCCAGTACTTC. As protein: CASSLPGLAGGETQYF.

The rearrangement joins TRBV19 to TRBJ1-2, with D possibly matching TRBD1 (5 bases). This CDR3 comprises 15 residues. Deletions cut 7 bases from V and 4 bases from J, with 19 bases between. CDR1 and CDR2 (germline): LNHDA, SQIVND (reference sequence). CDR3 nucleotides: TGTGCCAGTACCGACGCCGCCAGGGTGGGCTATGGCTACACCTTC. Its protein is CASTDAARVGYGYTF.

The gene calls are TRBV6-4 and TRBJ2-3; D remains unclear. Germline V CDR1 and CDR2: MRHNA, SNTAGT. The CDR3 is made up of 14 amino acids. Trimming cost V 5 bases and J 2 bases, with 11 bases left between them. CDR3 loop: CASSLSEITDTQYF. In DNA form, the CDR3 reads TGTGCCAGCAGTCTTTCGGAAATCACAGATACGCAGTATTTT.

The CDR3: CSVWIEYGYTF. The CDR3 coding sequence is TGCAGCGTCTGGATCGAGTATGGCTACACCTTC. The chain recombines TRBV29-1 with TRBJ1-2; D remains ambiguous. Germline-derived CDR1 and CDR2 are SQVTM and ANQGSEA. CDR3 length equals 11 residues. With 6 bases removed from V and 5 bases from J, the gap between germline ends came to 10 bases.

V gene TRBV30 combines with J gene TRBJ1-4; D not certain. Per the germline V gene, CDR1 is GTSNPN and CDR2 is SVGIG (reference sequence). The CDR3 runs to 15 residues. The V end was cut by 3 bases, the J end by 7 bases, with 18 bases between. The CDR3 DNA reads TGTGCCTGGAGCCCCCTCTCCACACGGGGTGAAAAACTGTTTTTT. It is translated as CAWSPLSTRGEKLFF. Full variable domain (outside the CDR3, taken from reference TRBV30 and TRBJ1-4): SQTIHQWPATLVQPVGSPLSLECTVEGTSNPNLYWYRQAAGRGLQLLFYSVGIGQISSEVPQNLSASRPQDRQFILSSKKLLLSDSGFYLCAWSPLSTRGEKLFFGSGTQLSVL.

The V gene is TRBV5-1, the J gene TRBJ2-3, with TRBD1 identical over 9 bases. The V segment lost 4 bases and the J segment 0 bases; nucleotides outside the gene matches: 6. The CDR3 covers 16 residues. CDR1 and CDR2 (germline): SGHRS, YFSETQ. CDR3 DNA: TGCGCCAGCAGCATATCCGGGACAGGGAGCACAGATACGCAGTATTTT. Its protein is CASSISGTGSTDTQYF.

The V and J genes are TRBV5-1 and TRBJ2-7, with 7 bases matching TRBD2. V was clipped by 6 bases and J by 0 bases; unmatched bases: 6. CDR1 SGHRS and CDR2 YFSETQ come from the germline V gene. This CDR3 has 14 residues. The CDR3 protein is CASTLGGSSYEQYF. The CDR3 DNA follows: TGCGCCAGCACCCTCGGCGGGAGCTCCTACGAGCAGTACTTC.

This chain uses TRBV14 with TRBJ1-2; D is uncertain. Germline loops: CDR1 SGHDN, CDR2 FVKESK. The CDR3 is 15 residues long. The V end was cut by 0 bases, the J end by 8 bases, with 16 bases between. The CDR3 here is CASSQDNFRGYGYTF. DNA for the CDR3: TGTGCCAGCAGCCAAGATAACTTTAGAGGGTACGGCTACACCTTC.

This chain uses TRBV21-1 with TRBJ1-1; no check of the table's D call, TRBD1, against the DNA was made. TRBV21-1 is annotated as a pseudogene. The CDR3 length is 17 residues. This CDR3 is CASSNFYRARGTSRAFF. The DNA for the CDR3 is TGTGCCAGCAGCAACTTCTATCGGGCCAGGGGGACGAGTCGTGCTTTCTTT.

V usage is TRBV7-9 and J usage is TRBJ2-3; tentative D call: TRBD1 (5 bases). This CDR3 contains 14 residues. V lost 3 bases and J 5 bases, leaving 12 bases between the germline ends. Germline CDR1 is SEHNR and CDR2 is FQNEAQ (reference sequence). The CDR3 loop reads CASSFQGGEDTQYF. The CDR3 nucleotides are TGTGCCAGCAGCTTTCAGGGTGGTGAAGATACGCAGTATTTT.